Following are 2 T cell receptor beta chains from one sample sequenced in a study of blood T cell repertoires in COVID-19. Measured with immunoSEQ multiplex PCR; TCRdb has only the in-frame clones, and not every one. Here the sample spans approximately 460,000 clones, approximately 89% being singletons. The sequenced sample was peripheral blood. Source of these receptors: a man younger than 35 with COVID-19, enrolled during active disease.

V usage is TRBV18 and J usage is TRBJ1-6; TRBD1 matches 8 bases. Germline lookup yields CDR1 KGHSH and CDR2 LQKENI. J was trimmed by 3 bases and V by 4 bases; bases with no gene match: 5. This CDR3 contains 16 residues. CDR3 sequence (DNA): TGTGCCAGCTCACAGACAGGGGTTCTCTATAATTCACCCCTCCACTTT. This codes for CASSQTGVLYNSPLHF. The full variable domain, rest sourced from reference TRBV18 and TRBJ1-6, is NAGVMQNPRHLVRRRGQEARLRCSPMKGHSHVYWYRQLPEEGLKFMVYLQKENIIDESGMPKERFSAEFPKEGPSILRIQQVVRGDSAAYFCASSQTGVLYNSPLHFGNGTRLTVT.

The V call is TRBV9, the J call TRBJ2-1; D unclear. This CDR3 has 16 amino acids. V was cut by 0 bases and J by 0 bases, with 10 bases left in between. Germline CDR1 and CDR2: SGDLS and YYNGEE. CDR3 amino acids: CASSVEFLSSYNEQFF. The CDR3 DNA sequence: TGTGCCAGCAGCGTAGAATTTCTAAGCTCCTACAATGAGCAGTTCTTC. Based on the CDR3 plus reference TRBV9 and TRBJ2-1, the full variable domain is DSGVTQTPKHLITATGQRVTLRCSPRSGDLSVYWYQQSLDQGLQFLIQYYNGEERAKGNILERFSAQQFPDLHSELNLSSLELGDSALYFCASSVEFLSSYNEQFFGPGTRLTVL.